This is a list of T cell receptor beta chains from one sample in a study of technical replicates of blood from a handful of donors. Assay used: immunoSEQ multiplex PCR; TCRdb lists only in-frame clones, some missing. The repertoire has 98,000 or so clones, roughly 96% of them found once; the top ten carry roughly 0.2%. Sequencing was performed on T cells isolated from PBMCs. The receptor set was obtained from a human donor in good health. The CDR3 runs from the conserved cysteine through the conserved F or W. D genes are given only for firm matches. Not every row has a clone size; where given, it reads once, few, many or a size class.

J gene | V gene | CDR3 length | D gene | clone size | CDR3 protein | CDR3 DNA
TRBJ1-1 | TRBV28 | 15 | . | . | CASILWGSIGTEAFF | TGTGCCAGCATCCTTTGGGGCTCCATCGGAACTGAAGCTTTCTTT
TRBJ2-3 | TRBV6-5 | 15 | TRBD2 | . | CASRSGLAGTDTQYF | TGTGCCAGCAGATCGGGACTAGCGGGCACAGATACGCAGTATTTT
TRBJ2-1 | TRBV7-6 | 14 | TRBD2 | . | CASSLARGGNEQFF | TGTGCCAGCAGCTTAGCGCGGGGGGGGAATGAGCAGTTCTTC
TRBJ2-5 | TRBV10-1 | 17 | TRBD1 | . | CASSALEDRTYQETQYF | TGCGCCAGCAGTGCCCTCGAGGACAGGACGTACCAAGAGACCCAGTACTTC
TRBJ1-1 | TRBV2 | 13 | TRBD1 | once | CASSPQGGTEAFF | TGTGCCAGCAGCCCACAGGGGGGCACTGAAGCTTTCTTT
TRBJ1-5 | TRBV6-1 | 15 | . | . | CASSEIGQGGQPQHF | TGTGCCAGCAGTGAAATTGGCCAGGGTGGCCAGCCCCAGCATTTT
TRBJ1-4 | TRBV11-2 | 14 | TRBD1 | . | CASSSQGAEEKLFF | TGTGCCAGCAGCTCGCAGGGGGCGGAAGAAAAACTGTTTTTT
TRBJ1-2 | TRBV27 | 14 | . | . | CASSFSPGHHGYTF | TGTGCCAGCAGTTTCTCGCCAGGACACCATGGCTACACCTTC
TRBJ2-5 | TRBV27 | 18 | TRBD2 | . | CASSSTSGRAWVQETQYF | TGTGCCAGCAGTTCCACTAGCGGGAGAGCGTGGGTCCAAGAGACCCAGTACTTC
TRBJ1-5 | TRBV4-1 | 13 | . | . | CASSRRVDQPQHF | TGCGCCAGCAGCCGCAGGGTGGATCAGCCCCAGCATTTT
TRBJ2-7 | TRBV29-1 | 15 | TRBD1 | . | CSVEGGQGGRNEQYF | TGCAGCGTTGAGGGGGGACAGGGTGGGAGGAACGAGCAGTACTTC
TRBJ2-1 | TRBV7-6 | 17 | TRBD1 | . | CASSLVGGTGAPKEQFF | TGTGCCAGCAGCTTAGTCGGGGGGACAGGGGCCCCAAAAGAGCAGTTCTTC
TRBJ2-5 | TRBV6-6 | 16 | TRBD2 | . | CASSSYLAGGQETQYF | TGTGCCAGCAGTTCATATCTAGCGGGGGGGCAAGAGACCCAGTACTTC
TRBJ2-7 | TRBV10-3 | 14 | TRBD1 | . | CAISDLGQEWEQYF | TGTGCCATCAGTGATCTCGGACAGGAATGGGAGCAGTACTTC
TRBJ2-1 | TRBV19 | 17 | TRBD1 | . | CASIAPQGGGGRQRQFF | TGTGCCAGTATTGCTCCACAGGGGGGAGGCGGACGTCAGCGGCAGTTCTTC
TRBJ2-5 | TRBV29-1 | 12 | . | . | CSVDTRQETQYF | TGCAGCGTTGATACTAGGCAAGAGACCCAGTACTTC
TRBJ2-2 | TRBV27 | 14 | TRBD2 | . | CASIAGGFTGELFF | TGTGCCAGCATCGCGGGAGGGTTCACCGGGGAGCTGTTTTTT
TRBJ2-3 | TRBV7-8 | 18 | . | . | CASSLTRVAASWSDTQYF | TGTGCCAGCAGCTTAACTCGGGTTGCGGCTTCTTGGTCAGATACGCAGTATTTT
TRBJ2-5 | TRBV28 | 14 | . | . | CASRTQQGGETQYF | TGTGCCAGCAGGACGCAACAGGGGGGGGAGACCCAGTACTTC
TRBJ2-7 | TRBV5-4 | 15 | TRBD2 | once | CASSLELADSYEQYF | TGTGCCAGCAGCTTGGAACTAGCGGATTCCTACGAGCAGTACTTC
TRBJ2-7 | TRBV7-8 | 12 | . | . | CASSTPSYEQYF | TGTGCCAGCAGCACACCCTCCTACGAGCAGTACTTC
TRBJ2-1 | TRBV28 | 16 | TRBD2 | once | CASSLHLAGGKAEQFF | TGTGCCAGCAGCCTACACCTAGCGGGAGGTAAGGCTGAGCAGTTCTTC
TRBJ1-4 | TRBV28 | 18 | . | . | CASSLLGITEIPGRKLFF | TGTGCCAGCAGTTTGCTAGGGATCACTGAAATCCCGGGGAGAAAACTGTTTTTT
TRBJ1-1 | TRBV30 | 12 | . | few | CACNVGGPAAFF | TGTGCCTGCAACGTCGGAGGTCCTGCAGCTTTCTTT
TRBJ2-2 | TRBV28 | 19 | TRBD2 | few | CASTTPRTSGKALTGELFF | TGTGCCAGCACCACCCCCAGGACTAGCGGGAAGGCCCTAACCGGGGAGCTGTTTTTT
TRBJ2-7 | TRBV6-1 | 13 | . | . | CASNLEGVGEQYF | TGTGCCAGCAATCTTGAGGGGGTAGGCGAGCAGTACTTC
TRBJ2-3 | TRBV18 | 20 | TRBD2 | . | CASSPFLGTSGSGSTDTQYF | TGTGCCAGCTCACCTTTTCTCGGGACTAGCGGGAGTGGAAGTACAGATACGCAGTATTTT